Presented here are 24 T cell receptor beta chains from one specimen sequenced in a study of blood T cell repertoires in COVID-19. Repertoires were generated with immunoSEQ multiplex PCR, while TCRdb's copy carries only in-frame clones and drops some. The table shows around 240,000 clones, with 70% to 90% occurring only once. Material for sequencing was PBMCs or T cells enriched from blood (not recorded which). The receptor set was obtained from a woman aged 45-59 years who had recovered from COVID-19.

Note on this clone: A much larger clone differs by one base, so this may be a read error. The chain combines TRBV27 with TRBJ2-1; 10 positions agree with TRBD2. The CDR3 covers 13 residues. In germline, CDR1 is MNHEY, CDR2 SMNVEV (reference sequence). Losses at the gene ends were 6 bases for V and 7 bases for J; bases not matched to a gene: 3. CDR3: CASSSSGSNEQFF. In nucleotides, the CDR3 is TGTGCCAGCAGCTCTAGCGGGAGTAATGAGCAGTTCTTC.

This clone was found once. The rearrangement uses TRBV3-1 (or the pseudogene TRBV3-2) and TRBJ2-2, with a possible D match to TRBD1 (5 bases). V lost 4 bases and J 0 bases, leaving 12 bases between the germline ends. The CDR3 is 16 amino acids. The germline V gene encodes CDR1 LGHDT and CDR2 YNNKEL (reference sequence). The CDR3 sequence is CASSLRTQANTGELFF. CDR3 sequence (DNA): TGTGCCAGCAGCCTACGGACACAAGCGAACACCGGGGAGCTGTTTTTT.

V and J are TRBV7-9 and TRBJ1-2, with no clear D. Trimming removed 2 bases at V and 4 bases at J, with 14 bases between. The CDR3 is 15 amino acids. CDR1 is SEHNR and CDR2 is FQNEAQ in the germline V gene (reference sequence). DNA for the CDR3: TGTGCCAGCAGCTTACCCGACTCCACACTCTATGGCTACACCTTC. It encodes CASSLPDSTLYGYTF.

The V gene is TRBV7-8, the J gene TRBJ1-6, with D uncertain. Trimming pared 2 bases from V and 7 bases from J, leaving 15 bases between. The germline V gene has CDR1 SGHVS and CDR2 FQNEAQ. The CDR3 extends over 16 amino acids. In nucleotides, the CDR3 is TGTGCCAGCAGCTTAAGGTCAGGCGATCGGAATTCACCCCTCCACTTT. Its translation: CASSLRSGDRNSPLHF.

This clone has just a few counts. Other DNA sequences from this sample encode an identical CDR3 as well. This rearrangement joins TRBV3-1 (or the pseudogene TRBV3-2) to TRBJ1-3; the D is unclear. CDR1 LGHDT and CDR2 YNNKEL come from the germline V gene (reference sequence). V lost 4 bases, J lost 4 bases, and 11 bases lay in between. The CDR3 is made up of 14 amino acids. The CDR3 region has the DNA TGTGCCAGCAGCCCGAACCCGAGGGGAAACACCATATATTTT. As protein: CASSPNPRGNTIYF.

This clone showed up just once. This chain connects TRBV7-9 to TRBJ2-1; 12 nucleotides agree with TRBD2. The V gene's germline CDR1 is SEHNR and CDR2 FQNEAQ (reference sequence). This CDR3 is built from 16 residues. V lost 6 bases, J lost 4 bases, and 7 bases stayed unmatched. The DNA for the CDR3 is TGTGCCAGCAGGCTAGGGGGGACTAGCGGGTACAATGAGCAGTTCTTC. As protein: CASRLGGTSGYNEQFF.

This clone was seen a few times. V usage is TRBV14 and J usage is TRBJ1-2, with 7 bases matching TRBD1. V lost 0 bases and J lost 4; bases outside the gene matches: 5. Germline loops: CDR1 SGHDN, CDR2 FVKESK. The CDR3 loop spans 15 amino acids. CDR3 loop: CASSQDRDSIYGYTF. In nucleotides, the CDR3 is TGTGCCAGCAGCCAAGATCGGGACAGCATCTATGGCTACACCTTC.

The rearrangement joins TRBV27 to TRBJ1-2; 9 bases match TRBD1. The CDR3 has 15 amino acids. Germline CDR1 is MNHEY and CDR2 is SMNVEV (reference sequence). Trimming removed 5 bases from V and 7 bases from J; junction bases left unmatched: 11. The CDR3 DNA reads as TGTGCCAGCAGTCCCGGACAGGGGATATACGGTGGCTACACCTTC. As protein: CASSPGQGIYGGYTF.

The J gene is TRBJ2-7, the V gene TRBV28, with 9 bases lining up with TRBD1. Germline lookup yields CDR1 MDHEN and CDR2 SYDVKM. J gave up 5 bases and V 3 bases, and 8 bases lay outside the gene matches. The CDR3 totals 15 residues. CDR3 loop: CASSFPGQGNHEQYF. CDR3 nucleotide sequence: TGTGCCAGCAGTTTCCCGGGACAGGGTAACCACGAGCAGTACTTC. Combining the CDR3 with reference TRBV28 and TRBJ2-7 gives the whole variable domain DVKVTQSSRYLVKRTGEKVFLECVQDMDHENMFWYRQDPGLGLRLIYFSYDVKMKEKGDIPEGYSVSREKKERFSLILESASTNQTSMYLCASSFPGQGNHEQYFGPGTRLTVT.

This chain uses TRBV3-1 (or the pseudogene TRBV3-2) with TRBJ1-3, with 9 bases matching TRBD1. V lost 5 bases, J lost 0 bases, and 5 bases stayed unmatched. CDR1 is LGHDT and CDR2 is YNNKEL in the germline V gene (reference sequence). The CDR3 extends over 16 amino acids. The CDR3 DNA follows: TGTGCCAGCAGCTGGGACAGGGCCTACTCTGGAAACACCATATATTTT. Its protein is CASSWDRAYSGNTIYF.

The CDR3 sequence: CASSLQGTTEAFF. CDR3 sequence (DNA): TGTGCCAGCAGTTTGCAGGGTACCACTGAAGCTTTCTTT. This chain joins TRBV27 and TRBJ1-1; weak D call: TRBD1 (5 bases). The length of the CDR3 is 13 residues. Looked up from germline, CDR1 is MNHEY and CDR2 is SMNVEV (reference sequence). Trimming removed 3 bases at V and 4 bases at J, with 9 bases between.

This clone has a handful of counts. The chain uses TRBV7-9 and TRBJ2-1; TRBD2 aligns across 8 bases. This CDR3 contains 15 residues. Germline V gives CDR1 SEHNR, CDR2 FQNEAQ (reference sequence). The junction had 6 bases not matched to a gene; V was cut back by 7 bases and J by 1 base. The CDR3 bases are TGTGCCAGCATTAGTAGCGGGATATCCTACAATGAGCAGTTCTTC. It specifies CASISSGISYNEQFF.

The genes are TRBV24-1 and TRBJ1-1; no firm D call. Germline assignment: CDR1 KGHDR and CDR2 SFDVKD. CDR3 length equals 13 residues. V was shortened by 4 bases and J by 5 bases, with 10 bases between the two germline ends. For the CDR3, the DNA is TGTGCCACCAGTGACCTCCGGGGAACTGAAGCTTTCTTT. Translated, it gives CATSDLRGTEAFF.

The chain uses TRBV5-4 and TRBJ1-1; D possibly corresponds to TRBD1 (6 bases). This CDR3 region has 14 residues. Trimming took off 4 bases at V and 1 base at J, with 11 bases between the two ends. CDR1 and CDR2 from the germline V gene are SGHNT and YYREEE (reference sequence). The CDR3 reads CASSRTEKNTEAFF. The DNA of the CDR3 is TGTGCCAGCAGCCGGACAGAGAAGAACACTGAAGCTTTCTTT.

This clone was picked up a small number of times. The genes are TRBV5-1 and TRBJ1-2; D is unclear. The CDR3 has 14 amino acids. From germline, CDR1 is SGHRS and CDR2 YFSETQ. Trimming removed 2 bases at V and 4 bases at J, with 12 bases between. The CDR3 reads CASSFTLTSYGYTF. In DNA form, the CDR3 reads TGCGCCAGCAGCTTCACCCTGACAAGCTATGGCTACACCTTC.

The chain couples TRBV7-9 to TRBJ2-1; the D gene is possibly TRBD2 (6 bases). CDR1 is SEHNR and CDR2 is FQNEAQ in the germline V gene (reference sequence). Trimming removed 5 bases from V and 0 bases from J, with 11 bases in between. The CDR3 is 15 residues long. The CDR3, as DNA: TGTGCCAGCAGCCGCCTCGGGAGCTCCTACAATGAGCAGTTCTTC. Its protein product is CASSRLGSSYNEQFF.

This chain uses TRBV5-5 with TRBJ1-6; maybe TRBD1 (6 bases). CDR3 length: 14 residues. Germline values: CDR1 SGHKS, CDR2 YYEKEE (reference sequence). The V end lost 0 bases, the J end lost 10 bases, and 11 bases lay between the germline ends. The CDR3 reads CASSLGQARSPLHF. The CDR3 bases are TGTGCCAGCAGCTTGGGACAGGCTAGGTCACCCCTCCACTTT. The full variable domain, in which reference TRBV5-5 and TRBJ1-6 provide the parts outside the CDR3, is DAGVTQSPTHLIKTRGQQVTLRCSPISGHKSVSWYQQVLGQGPQFIFQYYEKEERGRGNFPDRFSARQFPNYSSELNVNALLLGDSALYLCASSLGQARSPLHFGNGTRLTVT.

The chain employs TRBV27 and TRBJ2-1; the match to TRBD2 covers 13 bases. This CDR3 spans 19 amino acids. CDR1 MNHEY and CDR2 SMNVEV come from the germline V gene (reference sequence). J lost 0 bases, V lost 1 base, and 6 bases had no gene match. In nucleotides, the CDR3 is TGTGCCAGCAGTTTATTCGGACTAGCGGGAGACGGCTCCTACAATGAGCAGTTCTTC. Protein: CASSLFGLAGDGSYNEQFF.

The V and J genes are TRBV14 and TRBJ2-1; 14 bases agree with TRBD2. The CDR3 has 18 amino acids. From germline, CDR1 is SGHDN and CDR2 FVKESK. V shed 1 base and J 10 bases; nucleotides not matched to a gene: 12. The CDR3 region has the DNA TGTGCCAGCAGCCAAGTTAACTTCCGGACTAGCGGGAGGAGAGAGCAGTTCTTC. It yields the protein CASSQVNFRTSGRREQFF.

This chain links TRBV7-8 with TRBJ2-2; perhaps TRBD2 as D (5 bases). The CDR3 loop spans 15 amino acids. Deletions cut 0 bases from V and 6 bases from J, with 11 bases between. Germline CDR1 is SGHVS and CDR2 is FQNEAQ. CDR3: CASSLAELEAGELFF. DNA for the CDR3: TGTGCCAGCAGCTTAGCGGAACTAGAAGCCGGGGAGCTGTTTTTT.

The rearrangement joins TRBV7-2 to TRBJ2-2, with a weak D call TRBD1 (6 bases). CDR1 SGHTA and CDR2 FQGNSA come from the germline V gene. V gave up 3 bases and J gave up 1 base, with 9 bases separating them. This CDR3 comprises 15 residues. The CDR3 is CASSFIGGNTGELFF. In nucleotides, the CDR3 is TGTGCCAGCAGCTTTATAGGGGGGAACACCGGGGAGCTGTTTTTT. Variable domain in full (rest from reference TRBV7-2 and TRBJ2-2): GAGVSQSPSNKVTEKGKDVELRCDPISGHTALYWYRQSLGQGLEFLIYFQGNSAPDKSGLPSDRFSAERTGGSVSTLTIQRTQQEDSAVYLCASSFIGGNTGELFFGEGSRLTVL.

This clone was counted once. The CDR3 sequence is CASSSPGSSGRETQYF. Here the CDR3 DNA reads TGCGCCAGCAGCTCACCGGGATCTAGCGGGAGAGAGACCCAGTACTTC. The rearrangement joins TRBV5-1 to TRBJ2-5; 10 bases line up with TRBD2. Trimming cost V 3 bases and J 4 bases; bases outside gene matches: 9. Germline CDR1 and CDR2: SGHRS and YFSETQ. There are 16 residues in the CDR3.

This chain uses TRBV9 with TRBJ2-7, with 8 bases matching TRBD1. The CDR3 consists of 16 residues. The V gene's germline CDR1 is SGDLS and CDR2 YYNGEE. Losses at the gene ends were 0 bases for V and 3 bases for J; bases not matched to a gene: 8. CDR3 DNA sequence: TGTGCCAGCAGCGTAGCTCCGACAGGGGAAGGCTACGAGCAGTACTTC. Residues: CASSVAPTGEGYEQYF.

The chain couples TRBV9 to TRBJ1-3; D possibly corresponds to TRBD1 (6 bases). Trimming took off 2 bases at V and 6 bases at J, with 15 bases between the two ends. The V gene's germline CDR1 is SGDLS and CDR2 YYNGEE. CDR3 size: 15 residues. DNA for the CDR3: TGTGCCAGCAGCGTTACTGCCAGGGGCGTAAACACCATATATTTT. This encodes CASSVTARGVNTIYF.